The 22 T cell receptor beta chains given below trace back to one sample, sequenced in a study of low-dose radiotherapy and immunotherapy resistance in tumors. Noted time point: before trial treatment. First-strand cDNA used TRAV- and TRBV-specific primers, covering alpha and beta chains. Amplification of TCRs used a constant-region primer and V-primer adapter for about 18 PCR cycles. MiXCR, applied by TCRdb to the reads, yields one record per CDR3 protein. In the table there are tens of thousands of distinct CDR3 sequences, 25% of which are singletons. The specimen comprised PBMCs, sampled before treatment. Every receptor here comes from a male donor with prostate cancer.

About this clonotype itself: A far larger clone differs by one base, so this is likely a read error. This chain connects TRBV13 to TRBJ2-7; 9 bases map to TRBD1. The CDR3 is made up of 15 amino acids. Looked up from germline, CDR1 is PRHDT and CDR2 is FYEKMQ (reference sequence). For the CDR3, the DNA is TGTGCCAGCAGCCCCAGGACAGGGGCTTACTACGAGCAGTCCTTC. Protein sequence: CASSPRTGAYYEQSF.

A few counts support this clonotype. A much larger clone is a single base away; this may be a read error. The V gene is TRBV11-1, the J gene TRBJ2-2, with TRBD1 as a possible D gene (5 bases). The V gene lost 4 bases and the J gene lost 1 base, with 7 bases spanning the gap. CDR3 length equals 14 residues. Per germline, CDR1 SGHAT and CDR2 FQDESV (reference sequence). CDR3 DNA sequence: TGTGCCAGCAGCTCTCAGGGGAACACCGGGGAGCTGTTTTTT. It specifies CASSSQGNTGELFF.

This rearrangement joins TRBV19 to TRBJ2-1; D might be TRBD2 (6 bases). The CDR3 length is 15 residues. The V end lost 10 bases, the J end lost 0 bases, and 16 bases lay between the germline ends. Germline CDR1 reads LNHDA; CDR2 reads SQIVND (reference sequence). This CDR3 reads CATQWRRGSYNEQFF. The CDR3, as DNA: TGTGCCACCCAGTGGAGGCGGGGCTCCTACAATGAGCAGTTCTTC. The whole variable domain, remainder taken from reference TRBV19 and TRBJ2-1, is DGGITQSPKYLFRKEGQNVTLSCEQNLNHDAMYWYRQDPGQGLRLIYYSQIVNDFQKGDIAEGYSVSREKKESFPLTVTSAQKNPTAFYLCATQWRRGSYNEQFFGPGTRLTVL.

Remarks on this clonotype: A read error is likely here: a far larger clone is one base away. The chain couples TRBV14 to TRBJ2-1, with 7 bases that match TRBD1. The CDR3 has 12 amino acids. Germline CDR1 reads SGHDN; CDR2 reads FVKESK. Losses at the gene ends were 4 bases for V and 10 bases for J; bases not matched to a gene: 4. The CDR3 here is CASSPTGYEQFF. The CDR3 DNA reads TGTGCCAGCAGCCCGACAGGGTACGAGCAGTTCTTC.

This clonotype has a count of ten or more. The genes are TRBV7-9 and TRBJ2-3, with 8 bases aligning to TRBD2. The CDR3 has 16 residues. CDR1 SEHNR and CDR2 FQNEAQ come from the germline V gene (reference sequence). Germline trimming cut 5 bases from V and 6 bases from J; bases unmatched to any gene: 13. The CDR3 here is CASSPLTSGARDTQYF. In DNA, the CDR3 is TGTGCCAGCAGCCCCCTTACTAGCGGCGCCCGGGATACGCAGTATTTT.

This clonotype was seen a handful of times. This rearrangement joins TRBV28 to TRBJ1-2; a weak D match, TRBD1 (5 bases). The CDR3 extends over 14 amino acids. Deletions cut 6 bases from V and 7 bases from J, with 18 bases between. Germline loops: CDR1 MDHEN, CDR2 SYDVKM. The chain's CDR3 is CASRAPSGPPGYTF. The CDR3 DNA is TGTGCCAGCAGAGCCCCCTCGGGACCGCCTGGCTACACCTTC.

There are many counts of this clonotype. The CDR3 nucleotides are TGTGCCAGCAGCTTAGGCGGGGGCATGAACACTGAAGCTTTCTTT. Its protein product is CASSLGGGMNTEAFF. The V call is TRBV7-9, the J call TRBJ1-1, with D possibly TRBD1 on 6 matching bases. The CDR3 loop spans 15 amino acids. Germline V gene data show CDR1 as SEHNR and CDR2 as FQNEAQ (reference sequence). V dropped 1 base and J dropped 0 bases, with 9 bases sitting between them.

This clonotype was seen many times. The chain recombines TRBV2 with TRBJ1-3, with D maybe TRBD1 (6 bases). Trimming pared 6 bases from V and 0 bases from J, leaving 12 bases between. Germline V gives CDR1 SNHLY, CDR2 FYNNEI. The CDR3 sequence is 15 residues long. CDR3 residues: CASRKDRNSGNTIYF. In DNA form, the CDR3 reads TGTGCCAGCAGAAAGGACAGAAACTCTGGAAACACCATATATTTT. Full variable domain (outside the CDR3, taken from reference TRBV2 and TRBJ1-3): EPEVTQTPSHQVTQMGQEVILRCVPISNHLYFYWYRQILGQKVEFLVSFYNNEISEKSEIFDDQFSVERPDGSNFTLKIRSTKLEDSAMYFCASRKDRNSGNTIYFGEGSWLTVV.

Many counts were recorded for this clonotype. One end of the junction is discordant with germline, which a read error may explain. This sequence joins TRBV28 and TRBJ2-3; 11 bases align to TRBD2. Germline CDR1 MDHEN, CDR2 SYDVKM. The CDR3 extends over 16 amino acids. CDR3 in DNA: TGTGCCAGCACCACCGGGACTAGCGGCTTCACAGATATGCAGTATTTT. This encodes CASTTGTSGFTDMQYF.

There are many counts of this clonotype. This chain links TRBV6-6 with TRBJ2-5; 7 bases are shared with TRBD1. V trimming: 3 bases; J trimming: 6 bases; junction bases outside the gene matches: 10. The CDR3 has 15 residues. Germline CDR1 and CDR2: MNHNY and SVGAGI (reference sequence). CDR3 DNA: TGTGCCAGCAGTTATTCAATTGACAGGGCGCAGACCCAGTACTTC. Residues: CASSYSIDRAQTQYF.

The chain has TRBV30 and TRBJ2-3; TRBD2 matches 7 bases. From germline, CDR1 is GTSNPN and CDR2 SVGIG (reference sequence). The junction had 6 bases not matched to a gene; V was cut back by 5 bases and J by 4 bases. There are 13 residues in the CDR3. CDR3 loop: CAWSRLAPDTQYF. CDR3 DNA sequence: TGTGCCTGGTCCCGACTAGCACCAGATACGCAGTATTTT.

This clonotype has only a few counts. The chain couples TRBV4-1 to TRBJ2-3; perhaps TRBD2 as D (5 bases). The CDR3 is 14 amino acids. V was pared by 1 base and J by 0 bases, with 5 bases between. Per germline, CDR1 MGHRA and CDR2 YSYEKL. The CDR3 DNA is TGCGCCAGCAGCCAAGGCGGGAGCACAGATACGCAGTATTTT. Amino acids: CASSQGGSTDTQYF.

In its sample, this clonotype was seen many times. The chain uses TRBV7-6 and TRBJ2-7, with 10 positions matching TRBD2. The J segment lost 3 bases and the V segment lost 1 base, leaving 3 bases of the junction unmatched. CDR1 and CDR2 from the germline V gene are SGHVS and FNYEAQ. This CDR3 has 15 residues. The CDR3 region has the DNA TGTGCCAGCAGCTTAGAGGCTAGCGGGGGCTACGAGCAGTACTTC. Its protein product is CASSLEASGGYEQYF.

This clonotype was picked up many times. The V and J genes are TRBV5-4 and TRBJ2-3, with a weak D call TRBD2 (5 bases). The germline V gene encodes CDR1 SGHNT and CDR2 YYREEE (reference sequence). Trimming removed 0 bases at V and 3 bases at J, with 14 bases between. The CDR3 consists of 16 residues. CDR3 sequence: CASSLVGEVGTDTQYF. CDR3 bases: TGTGCCAGCAGCTTGGTCGGGGAAGTGGGGACAGATACGCAGTATTTT. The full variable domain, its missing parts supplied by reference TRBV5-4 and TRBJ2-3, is ETGVTQSPTHLIKTRGQQVTLRCSSQSGHNTVSWYQQALGQGPQFIFQYYREEENGRGNFPPRFSGLQFPNYSSELNVNALELDDSALYLCASSLVGEVGTDTQYFGPGTRLTVL.

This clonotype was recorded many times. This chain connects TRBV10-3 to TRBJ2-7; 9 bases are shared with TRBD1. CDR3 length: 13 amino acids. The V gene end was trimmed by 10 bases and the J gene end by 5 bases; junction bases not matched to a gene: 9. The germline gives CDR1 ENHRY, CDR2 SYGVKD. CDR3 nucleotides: TGTGCCAGCGGCGGGACAGGGATCGACGAGCAGTACTTC. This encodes CASGGTGIDEQYF.

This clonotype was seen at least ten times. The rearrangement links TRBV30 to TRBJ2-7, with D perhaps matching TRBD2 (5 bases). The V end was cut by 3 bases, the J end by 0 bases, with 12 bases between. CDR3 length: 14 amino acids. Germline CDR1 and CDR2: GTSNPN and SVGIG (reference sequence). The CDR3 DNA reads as TGTGCCTGGAGACGAGCGGCTATCTCCTACGAGCAGTACTTC. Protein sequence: CAWRRAAISYEQYF. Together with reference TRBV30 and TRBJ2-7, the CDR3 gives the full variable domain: SQTIHQWPATLVQPVGSPLSLECTVEGTSNPNLYWYRQAAGRGLQLLFYSVGIGQISSEVPQNLSASRPQDRQFILSSKKLLLSDSGFYLCAWRRAAISYEQYFGPGTRLTVT.

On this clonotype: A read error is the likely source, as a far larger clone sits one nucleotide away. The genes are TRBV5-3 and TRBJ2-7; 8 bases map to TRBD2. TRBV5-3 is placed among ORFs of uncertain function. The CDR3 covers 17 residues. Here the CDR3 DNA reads TGTGCCAGCAGCTTGGGCGGGGATCGCGGGAGGCGAAGTGAGCAGTACTTC. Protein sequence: CASSLGGDRGRRSEQYF.

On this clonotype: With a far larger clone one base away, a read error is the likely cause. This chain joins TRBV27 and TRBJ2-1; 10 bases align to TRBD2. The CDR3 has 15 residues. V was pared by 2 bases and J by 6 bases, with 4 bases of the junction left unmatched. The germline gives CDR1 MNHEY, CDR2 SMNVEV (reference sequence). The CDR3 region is CASSLSGRASNEQFF. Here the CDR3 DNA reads TGTGCCAGCAGTTTAAGCGGGAGGGCCTCCAATGAGCAGTTCTTC.

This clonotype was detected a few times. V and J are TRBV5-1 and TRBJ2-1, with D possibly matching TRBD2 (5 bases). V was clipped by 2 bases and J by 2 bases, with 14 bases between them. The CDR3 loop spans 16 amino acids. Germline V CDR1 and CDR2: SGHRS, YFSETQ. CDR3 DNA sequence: TGCGCCAGCAGCTTTTTGAGCCCGAGGGCCTACAATGAGCAGTTCTTC. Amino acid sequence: CASSFLSPRAYNEQFF.

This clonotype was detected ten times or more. The chain's CDR3 is CASSVAPGQGQETQYF. The CDR3, as DNA: TGTGCCAGCAGCGTAGCTCCGGGACAGGGTCAAGAGACCCAGTACTTC. The V gene is TRBV9, the J gene TRBJ2-5; 9 nucleotides align to TRBD1. Losses at the gene ends were 0 bases for V and 2 bases for J; bases not matched to a gene: 5. From germline, CDR1 is SGDLS and CDR2 YYNGEE. The CDR3 contains 16 residues.

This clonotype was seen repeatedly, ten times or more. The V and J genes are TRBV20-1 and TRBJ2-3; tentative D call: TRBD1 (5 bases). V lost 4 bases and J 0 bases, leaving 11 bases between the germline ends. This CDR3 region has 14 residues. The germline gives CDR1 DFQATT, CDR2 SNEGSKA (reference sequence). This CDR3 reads CSAKWGASTDTQYF. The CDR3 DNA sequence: TGCAGTGCTAAATGGGGCGCAAGCACAGATACGCAGTATTTT.

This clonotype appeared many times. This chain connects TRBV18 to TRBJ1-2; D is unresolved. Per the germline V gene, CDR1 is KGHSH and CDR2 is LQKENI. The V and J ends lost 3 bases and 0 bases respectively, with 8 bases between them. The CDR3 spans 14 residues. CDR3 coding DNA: TGTGCCAGCTCACCCCCCCGAGCTAACTATGGCTACACCTTC. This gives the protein CASSPPRANYGYTF. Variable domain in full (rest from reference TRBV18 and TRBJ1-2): NAGVMQNPRHLVRRRGQEARLRCSPMKGHSHVYWYRQLPEEGLKFMVYLQKENIIDESGMPKERFSAEFPKEGPSILRIQQVVRGDSAAYFCASSPPRANYGYTFGSGTRLTVV.